The source of this T cell receptor (beta chain) is a study of T cells after yellow fever vaccination. Study-wide findings and caveats: Booster samples showed a return of most primary-vaccination clones (around 96% CD4, about 88% CD8).

Generation of TCR cDNA used 5'RACE template switching (which added a universal primer site and UMIs). TCRdb passed the 5' RACE reads through MiXCR, listing each CDR3 protein once. The sample records about 350,000 distinct CDR3 sequences, approximately 8% being singletons. This CDR3 spans 12 amino acids. Germline V lookup: CDR1 MNHEY, CDR2 SMNVEV (reference sequence). V lost 5 bases and J lost 2, with 4 bases in between. This clonotype was seen more than once but under ten times. Antigen: not known. The origin of this receptor is a man in his late teens or twenties who received the YFV17D yellow fever vaccine. Here the sequenced sample was PBMCs, taken roughly 46 days after the first yellow fever vaccination. The chain links TRBV27 to TRBJ2-1; D gene unclear. DNA of the CDR3: TGTGCCAGCAGTACACCCTACAATGAGCAGTTCTTC. Its translation: CASSTPYNEQFF.